Below are 22 T cell receptor beta chains sequenced from a single sample in a study of cytomegalovirus exposure and HLA in healthy donors. PCR was performed using 60 Vbeta and 13 Jbeta primers. Using immunoSEQ multiplex PCR, the repertoire was profiled, and TCRdb retains in-frame clones only, with some absent. The table lists tens of thousands of clones, roughly 88% of them singletons. Specimen: PBMCs. These receptors all come from a woman aged 40 to 50 in good health and CMV-seropositive.

This clone is a singleton in its sample. The chain carries TRBV7-9 and TRBJ2-7; 11 positions match TRBD2. Trimming cost V 5 bases and J 2 bases; bases outside gene matches: 11. This CDR3 contains 17 residues. Germline values: CDR1 SEHNR, CDR2 FQNEAQ (reference sequence). The CDR3 loop reads CASSPIGTSGGTYEQYF. CDR3 coding DNA: TGTGCCAGCAGCCCCATCGGAACTAGCGGGGGAACCTACGAGCAGTACTTC.

CDR3 sequence reads: CASSNRDRYEQYF. The CDR3 DNA reads TGTGCCAGTAGTAACAGGGATCGCTACGAGCAGTACTTC. This chain uses TRBV19 with TRBJ2-7, with TRBD1 as a possible D gene (6 bases). The CDR3 contains 13 residues. Per germline, CDR1 LNHDA and CDR2 SQIVND (reference sequence). Deletions cut 4 bases from V and 3 bases from J, with 10 bases between.

This clone was seen a few times. The rearrangement uses TRBV6-6 and TRBJ1-6, with D perhaps matching TRBD1 (6 bases). Germline V gives CDR1 MNHNY, CDR2 SVGAGI (reference sequence). Trimming left V 6 bases short and J 1 base short, with 13 bases between. The CDR3 is 16 residues long. CDR3 sequence (DNA): TGTGCCAGCAGACGAGAAGGGGGTTCCTATAATTCACCCCTCCACTTT. It codes for CASRREGGSYNSPLHF.

The chain joins TRBV21-1 to TRBJ2-7; TRBD2 is the table's D call and was not checked against the DNA. TRBV21-1 is deemed a pseudogene. This CDR3 has 15 amino acids. DNA for the CDR3: TGTGCCAGCAGCAAAACTGCGAGGGCCGGCCACGAGCAGTACTTC. This sequence encodes CASSKTARAGHEQYF.

This sequence joins TRBV2 and TRBJ1-5, with a weak D call TRBD1 (6 bases). The CDR3 is 14 amino acids. The V gene lost 7 bases and the J gene lost 4 bases, with 14 bases spanning the gap. Germline V CDR1 and CDR2: SNHLY, FYNNEI. CDR3 DNA: TGTGCCAGCAAGGCCGGGACAACTAATCAGCCCCAGCATTTT. Translating gives CASKAGTTNQPQHF.

The chain joins TRBV7-2 to TRBJ2-5; 8 positions match TRBD2. This CDR3 has 16 amino acids. CDR1 SGHTA and CDR2 FQGNSA come from the germline V gene. Trimming cost V 7 bases and J 2 bases; bases outside gene matches: 12. The DNA for the CDR3 is TGTGCCAGCAACACTGGGGGGGCTAGCGGGCAAGAGACCCAGTACTTC. This translates into CASNTGGASGQETQYF. Drawing the rest from reference TRBV7-2 and TRBJ2-5, the complete variable domain is GAGVSQSPSNKVTEKGKDVELRCDPISGHTALYWYRQSLGQGLEFLIYFQGNSAPDKSGLPSDRFSAERTGGSVSTLTIQRTQQEDSAVYLCASNTGGASGQETQYFGPGTRLLVL.

This chain joins TRBV10-3 and TRBJ2-5; 8 nucleotides agree with TRBD1. The CDR3 runs 17 residues. The germline V gene encodes CDR1 ENHRY and CDR2 SYGVKD. J was trimmed by 2 bases and V by 2 bases; bases with no gene match: 10. The CDR3 sequence is CAISEATGAGIQETQYF. DNA of the CDR3: TGTGCCATCAGTGAGGCGACAGGGGCGGGTATACAAGAGACCCAGTACTTC.

The J gene is TRBJ2-7, the V gene TRBV5-1; 11 positions match TRBD2. V shed 0 bases, J shed 1 base, and the junction held 3 bases outside the gene matches. The CDR3 is 16 residues long. CDR1 is SGHRS, CDR2 YFSETQ, per germline. Written as DNA, the CDR3 is TGCGCCAGCAGCTTGGGTCCTAGCGGGGGGTCCTACGAGCAGTACTTC. Translation gives CASSLGPSGGSYEQYF.

This clone was recorded a few times. V is TRBV4-1 and J is TRBJ1-2; D might be TRBD1 (5 bases). This CDR3 comprises 15 residues. V lost 0 bases and J lost 4, with 12 bases in between. Germline V gene sequence: CDR1 MGHRA, CDR2 YSYEKL. In DNA, the CDR3 is TGCGCCAGCAGCCAAGAGGGGGAGCGGGGCTATGGCTACACCTTC. Residues: CASSQEGERGYGYTF.

This chain connects TRBV7-9 to TRBJ1-1, with TRBD1 matching over 10 bases. V lost 5 bases to trimming and J lost 1 base; unmatched junction nucleotides: 4. The CDR3 is 15 residues long. Per germline, CDR1 SEHNR and CDR2 FQNEAQ (reference sequence). Here the CDR3 reads CASSGWTGGNTEAFF. CDR3 nucleotide sequence: TGTGCCAGCAGCGGGTGGACAGGGGGGAACACTGAAGCTTTCTTT.

The chain joins TRBV6-5 to TRBJ1-5; a weak D match, TRBD1 (6 bases). CDR1 and CDR2 from the germline V gene are MNHEY and SVGAGI. This CDR3 is built from 14 residues. With 6 bases removed from V and 0 bases from J, the gap between germline ends came to 9 bases. CDR3 sequence: CASRDSLSNQPQHF. The CDR3 nucleotides are TGTGCCAGCAGGGACAGCCTTAGCAATCAGCCCCAGCATTTT.

V and J are TRBV30 and TRBJ1-2; 8 positions agree with TRBD1. The germline gives CDR1 GTSNPN, CDR2 SVGIG (reference sequence). J lost 3 bases, V lost 3 bases, and 12 bases had no gene match. The CDR3 has 16 amino acids. The CDR3 reads CAWRLLTRGPDYGYTF. CDR3 sequence (DNA): TGTGCCTGGAGACTCTTAACCAGGGGGCCTGACTATGGCTACACCTTC.

This clone was found once. The chain joins TRBV5-4 to TRBJ2-7, with D unclear. The germline CDR1 and CDR2 sequences are SGHNT and YYREEE (reference sequence). CDR3 size: 12 residues. Trimming removed 5 bases from V and 0 bases from J, with 6 bases in between. DNA for the CDR3: TGTGCCAGCAGTGGCGGCTCCTACGAGCAGTACTTC. The encoded protein is CASSGGSYEQYF.

The J gene is TRBJ1-2, the V gene TRBV30, with 7 bases identical to TRBD1. The CDR3 spans 14 residues. V gave up 6 bases and J gave up 4 bases; unmatched junction bases: 11. The germline gives CDR1 GTSNPN, CDR2 SVGIG (reference sequence). CDR3 in amino acids: CACTTGAGGYGYTF. The DNA of the CDR3 is TGTGCCTGTACCACAGGGGCGGGTGGCTATGGCTACACCTTC.

The CDR3 coding sequence is TGTGCCAGCAACTTTGGACAGGGGGCCTACGAGCAGTACTTC. It encodes CASNFGQGAYEQYF. The chain has TRBV6-6 and TRBJ2-7; the match to TRBD1 covers 10 bases. The CDR3 is 14 amino acids. Germline trimming cut 7 bases from V and 2 bases from J; bases unmatched to any gene: 5. From germline, CDR1 is MNHNY and CDR2 SVGAGI (reference sequence).

The chain recombines TRBV5-6 with TRBJ1-2; 7 nucleotides match TRBD1. The V and J ends lost 4 bases and 3 bases, in that order; junction bases with no gene match: 9. Germline CDR1 SGHDT, CDR2 YYEEEE. The CDR3 totals 15 residues. This CDR3 reads CASSLHGTEHYGYTF. As DNA, the CDR3 is TGTGCCAGCAGCCTTCACGGGACAGAACACTATGGCTACACCTTC.

This clone came up a few times. The chain couples TRBV6-6 to TRBJ2-2; TRBD2 matches at 7 bases. This CDR3 spans 13 amino acids. Germline CDR1 is MNHNY and CDR2 is SVGAGI (reference sequence). Trimming at V came to 11 bases and at J to 1 base, leaving 4 bases not matched to a gene. The CDR3 region has the DNA TGTGCCGGGGGAGGGGAGAACACCGGGGAGCTGTTTTTT. It specifies CAGGGENTGELFF.

The V and J genes are TRBV6-4 and TRBJ2-3; TRBD1 matches 7 bases. The germline gives CDR1 MRHNA, CDR2 SNTAGT. The CDR3 is 14 amino acids. The V and J ends lost 3 bases and 2 bases, in that order; junction bases with no gene match: 2. CDR3 DNA sequence: TGTGCCAGCAGTGAGGGACAGATCACAGATACGCAGTATTTT. Translation: CASSEGQITDTQYF.

The gene calls are TRBV19 and TRBJ2-7; TRBD2 matches at 7 bases. Germline V gene lookup returns CDR1 LNHDA and CDR2 SQIVND (reference sequence). J gave up 3 bases and V 4 bases, and 12 bases lay outside the gene matches. This CDR3 spans 16 amino acids. CDR3 region: CASSRGGSAYLYEQYF. The CDR3, as DNA: TGTGCCAGTAGTAGGGGGGGTAGCGCATACCTCTACGAGCAGTACTTC.

The genes are TRBV7-2 and TRBJ2-1; D remains ambiguous. The germline V gene has CDR1 SGHTA and CDR2 FQGNSA. With 1 base removed from V and 0 bases from J, the gap between germline ends came to 7 bases. The CDR3 length is 15 residues. The CDR3 DNA reads as TGTGCCAGCAGCTTAGAGCTTCACTCCTACAATGAGCAGTTCTTC. Translation: CASSLELHSYNEQFF.

Concerning this clone: One end of the junction does not line up with germline, which may come from a read error. V usage is TRBV19 and J usage is TRBJ2-1, with D perhaps matching TRBD2 (7 bases). The CDR3 is 16 residues long. The V gene's germline CDR1 is LNHDA and CDR2 SQIVND (reference sequence). The DNA for the CDR3 is TGTGCCAGTAGGATAGGGGCTAGCGGACAGCATAATGAGCAGTTCTTC. Amino acids: CASRIGASGQHNEQFF.

V gene TRBV11-2 combines with J gene TRBJ2-1, with D possibly matching TRBD1 (6 bases). The CDR3 covers 15 residues. Germline CDR1 SGHAT, CDR2 FQNNGV. The V gene lost 0 bases and the J gene lost 4 bases, with 10 bases spanning the gap. CDR3 sequence reads: CASSLDLGQYNEQFF. CDR3 in DNA: TGTGCCAGCAGCTTAGATCTAGGACAGTACAATGAGCAGTTCTTC.